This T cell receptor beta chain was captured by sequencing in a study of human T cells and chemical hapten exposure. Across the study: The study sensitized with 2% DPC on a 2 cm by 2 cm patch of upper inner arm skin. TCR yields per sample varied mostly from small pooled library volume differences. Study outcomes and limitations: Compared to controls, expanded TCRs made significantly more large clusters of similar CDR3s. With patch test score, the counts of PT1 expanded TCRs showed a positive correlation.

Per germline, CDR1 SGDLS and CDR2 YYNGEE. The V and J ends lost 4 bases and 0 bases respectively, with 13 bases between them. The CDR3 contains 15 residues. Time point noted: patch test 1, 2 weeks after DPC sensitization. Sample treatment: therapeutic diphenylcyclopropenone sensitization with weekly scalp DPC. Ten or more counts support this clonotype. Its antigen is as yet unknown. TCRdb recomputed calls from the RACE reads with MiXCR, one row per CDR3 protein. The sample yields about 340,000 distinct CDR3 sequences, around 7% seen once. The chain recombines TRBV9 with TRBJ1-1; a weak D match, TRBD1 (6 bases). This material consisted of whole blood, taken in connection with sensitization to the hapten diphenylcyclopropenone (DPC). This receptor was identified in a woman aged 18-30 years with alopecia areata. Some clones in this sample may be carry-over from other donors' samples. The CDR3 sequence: CASSPRTALNTEAFF. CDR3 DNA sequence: TGTGCCAGCAGCCCGAGGACAGCCTTGAACACTGAAGCTTTCTTT.